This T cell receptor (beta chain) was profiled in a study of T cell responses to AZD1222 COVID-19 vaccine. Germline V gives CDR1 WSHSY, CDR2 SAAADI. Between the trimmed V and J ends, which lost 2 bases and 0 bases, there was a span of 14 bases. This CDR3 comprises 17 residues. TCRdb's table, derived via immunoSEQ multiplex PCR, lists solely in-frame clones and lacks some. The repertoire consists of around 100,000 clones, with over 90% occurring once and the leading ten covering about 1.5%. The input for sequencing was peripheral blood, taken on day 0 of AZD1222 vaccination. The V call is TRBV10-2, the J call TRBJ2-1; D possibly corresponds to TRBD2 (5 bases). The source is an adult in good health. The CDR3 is CASSEAPGRASYNEQFF. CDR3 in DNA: TGCGCCAGCAGTGAGGCCCCCGGGCGGGCCTCCTACAATGAGCAGTTCTTC.